This TCR beta chain appears in the sequencing data of a study of blood T cell repertoires in COVID-19. Across the study: Sources were T cells, B-cell-depleted T cells, or PBMCs; the material itself was cDNA or gDNA.

The V segment lost 4 bases and the J segment 2 bases; nucleotides outside the gene matches: 3. The germline CDR1 and CDR2 sequences are SGHAT and FQNNGV. This CDR3 has 15 residues. In the authors' workflow: Amplification from reference gene primers served as the basis for estimated nucleated cell counts. The data were produced by immunoSEQ multiplex PCR, yet TCRdb's version contains in-frame clones alone and is incomplete. V, J and clone size derive from that table, while D and trimming were established from the DNA sequence. Of about 140,000 clones in the sample, around 90% were seen once. The V gene is TRBV11-2, the J gene TRBJ2-2; 8 bases fit TRBD1. Sequencing used peripheral blood. The source is a woman aged 80 or over with acute or convalescent COVID-19. The CDR3 bases are TGTGCCAGCAGCTATACAGGGGGAAACACCGGGGAGCTGTTTTTT. Residues: CASSYTGGNTGELFF. Filled out from reference TRBV11-2 and TRBJ2-2, the complete variable domain reads EAGVAQSPRYKIIEKRQSVAFWCNPISGHATLYWYQQILGQGPKLLIQFQNNGVVDDSQLPKDRFSAERLKGVDSTLKIQPAKLEDSAVYLCASSYTGGNTGELFFGEGSRLTVL.